Listed below are T cell receptor beta chains from one sample, sequenced in a study of T cells after yellow fever vaccination. MiXCR was run by TCRdb on the 5' RACE reads, yielding one entry per CDR3 protein. Of about 160,000 distinct CDR3 sequences listed, around 7.2% are singletons. Sequenced material: CD4+ T cells sorted from PBMCs, taken 5 to 6 days after the first yellow fever vaccination. These receptors all stem from a man aged 18 to 30 who received the YFV17D yellow fever vaccine. CDR3s include the opening cysteine and the closing phenylalanine or tryptophan. The D gene is left open where the match is weak. The size of a clone is reported for some rows only, either as once, few or many, or as a class for expanded clones.

J gene: TRBJ2-1
clone size: NA
V gene: TRBV5-3
D gene: TRBD2
CDR3 protein: CARSWVAGGPAYNEQFF
CDR3 DNA: TGTGCCAGAAGCTGGGTAGCGGGGGGGCCGGCCTACAATGAGCAGTTCTTC

J gene: TRBJ1-2
clone size: NA
V gene: TRBV20-1
D gene: NA
CDR3 protein: CSVAGAADVMGYGYTF
CDR3 DNA: TGCAGTGTTGCAGGGGCAGCGGACGTTATGGGTTATGGCTACACCTTC

J gene: TRBJ1-1
clone size: many
V gene: TRBV7-2
D gene: NA
CDR3 protein: CASSLGGSQGNTEAFF
CDR3 DNA: TGTGCCAGCAGCTTAGGAGGGTCACAGGGGAACACTGAAGCTTTCTTT

J gene: TRBJ2-3
clone size: many
V gene: TRBV7-2
D gene: TRBD1
CDR3 protein: CASSLAQGAITDTQYF
CDR3 DNA: TGTGCCAGCAGCTTAGCACAGGGGGCCATCACAGATACGCAGTATTTT

J gene: TRBJ2-7
clone size: many
V gene: TRBV6-2/TRBV6-3
D gene: NA
CDR3 protein: CASSYGPSYEQYF
CDR3 DNA: TGTGCCAGCAGTTACGGACCTTCCTACGAGCAGTACTTC

J gene: TRBJ2-3
clone size: many
V gene: TRBV9
D gene: NA
CDR3 protein: CASSAGSRRDTQYF
CDR3 DNA: TGTGCCAGCAGCGCAGGCTCCCGGCGAGATACGCAGTATTTT

J gene: TRBJ2-2
clone size: many
V gene: TRBV20-1
D gene: NA
CDR3 protein: CSARGQNTGELFF
CDR3 DNA: TGCAGTGCTAGGGGACAGAACACCGGGGAGCTGTTTTTT

J gene: TRBJ2-6
clone size: few
V gene: TRBV18
D gene: NA
CDR3 protein: CASSRTDLSGANVLTF
CDR3 DNA: TGTGCCAGCTCACGGACTGATTTATCTGGGGCCAACGTCCTGACTTTC

J gene: TRBJ2-5
clone size: few
V gene: TRBV4-3
D gene: TRBD1
CDR3 protein: CASSQTGGGETQYF
CDR3 DNA: TGCGCCAGCAGCCAGACAGGGGGCGGAGAGACCCAGTACTTC

J gene: TRBJ2-6
clone size: NA
V gene: TRBV2
D gene: NA
CDR3 protein: CASSNAYSGANVLTF
CDR3 DNA: TGTGCCAGCAGTAACGCTTACTCTGGGGCCAACGTCCTGACTTTC

J gene: TRBJ1-4
clone size: many
V gene: TRBV18
D gene: NA
CDR3 protein: CASSPDRLLPEKLFF
CDR3 DNA: TGTGCCAGCTCACCAGACAGGTTACTTCCTGAAAAACTGTTTTTT

J gene: TRBJ2-3
clone size: many
V gene: TRBV7-9
D gene: TRBD1
CDR3 protein: CASSVRQGTDTQYF
CDR3 DNA: TGTGCCAGCAGCGTGAGACAGGGAACAGATACGCAGTATTTT

J gene: TRBJ1-5
clone size: many
V gene: TRBV20-1
D gene: NA
CDR3 protein: CSASVGSGQPQHF
CDR3 DNA: TGCAGTGCTAGCGTTGGCAGTGGTCAGCCCCAGCATTTT

J gene: TRBJ1-1
clone size: many
V gene: TRBV7-2
D gene: NA
CDR3 protein: CASSSGFMYTEAFF
CDR3 DNA: TGTGCCAGCAGCTCAGGTTTCATGTACACTGAAGCTTTCTTT

J gene: TRBJ2-5
clone size: many
V gene: TRBV2
D gene: NA
CDR3 protein: CASKDREGETQYF
CDR3 DNA: TGTGCCAGCAAGGACAGGGAGGGAGAGACCCAGTACTTC

J gene: TRBJ1-1
clone size: few
V gene: TRBV7-2
D gene: TRBD1
CDR3 protein: CASSSTGTVNTEAFF
CDR3 DNA: TGTGCCAGCAGCTCAACCGGGACAGTGAACACTGAAGCTTTCTTT

J gene: TRBJ1-2
clone size: many
V gene: TRBV12-3/TRBV12-4
D gene: TRBD1
CDR3 protein: CASSRDRDYGYTF
CDR3 DNA: TGTGCCAGCAGCCGGGACAGAGACTATGGCTACACCTTC

J gene: TRBJ2-1
clone size: many
V gene: TRBV5-5
D gene: NA
CDR3 protein: CASSLERVRNEQFF
CDR3 DNA: TGTGCCAGCAGCTTGGAAAGGGTCCGGAATGAGCAGTTCTTC

J gene: TRBJ2-2
clone size: many
V gene: TRBV11-2
D gene: NA
CDR3 protein: CASSLAGTTTGELFF
CDR3 DNA: TGTGCCAGCAGCTTAGCCGGGACCACAACCGGGGAGCTGTTTTTT

J gene: TRBJ2-7
clone size: many
V gene: TRBV15
D gene: NA
CDR3 protein: CATSRDPRGHEQYF
CDR3 DNA: TGTGCCACCAGCAGAGATCCGCGGGGCCACGAGCAGTACTTC

J gene: TRBJ1-5
clone size: many
V gene: TRBV6-2/TRBV6-3
D gene: TRBD1
CDR3 protein: CASRLQGARPQHF
CDR3 DNA: TGTGCCAGCAGGTTGCAGGGGGCAAGGCCCCAGCATTTT

J gene: TRBJ1-6
clone size: NA
V gene: TRBV5-6
D gene: NA
CDR3 protein: CASSPGQPPPLHF
CDR3 DNA: TGTGCCAGCAGCCCCGGACAGCCGCCACCCCTCCACTTT

J gene: TRBJ2-5
clone size: many
V gene: TRBV7-9
D gene: TRBD1
CDR3 protein: CASSPDRVHLRETQYF
CDR3 DNA: TGTGCCAGCAGCCCCGACAGGGTACATCTACGGGAGACCCAGTACTTC

J gene: TRBJ1-5
clone size: many
V gene: TRBV20-1
D gene: NA
CDR3 protein: CSARLGEGQPQHF
CDR3 DNA: TGCAGTGCCCGTTTGGGGGAGGGTCAGCCCCAGCATTTT

J gene: TRBJ2-1
clone size: many
V gene: TRBV20-1
D gene: NA
CDR3 protein: CSPRDRGAWSYNEQFF
CDR3 DNA: TGCAGTCCAAGAGATCGGGGGGCGTGGTCCTACAATGAGCAGTTCTTC

J gene: TRBJ2-3
clone size: many
V gene: TRBV7-2
D gene: TRBD2
CDR3 protein: CASSPTPTSGGTDTQYF
CDR3 DNA: TGTGCCAGCAGCCCTACCCCGACTAGCGGGGGCACAGATACGCAGTATTTT

J gene: TRBJ2-4
clone size: many
V gene: TRBV20-1
D gene: NA
CDR3 protein: CSANRGMMNIQYF
CDR3 DNA: TGCAGTGCTAATCGGGGGATGATGAACATTCAGTACTTC

J gene: TRBJ1-1
clone size: few
V gene: TRBV3-1
D gene: TRBD1
CDR3 protein: CASSLPGQGLTEAFF
CDR3 DNA: TGTGCCAGCAGCCTCCCGGGACAGGGGCTCACTGAAGCTTTCTTT

J gene: TRBJ2-1
clone size: many
V gene: TRBV7-2
D gene: TRBD2
CDR3 protein: CASSFRVGGSGGSYNEQFF
CDR3 DNA: TGTGCCAGCAGCTTTAGGGTGGGGGGTAGCGGGGGCTCCTACAATGAGCAGTTCTTC

J gene: TRBJ2-7
clone size: few
V gene: TRBV7-2
D gene: NA
CDR3 protein: CASSYSSFGYEQYF
CDR3 DNA: TGTGCCAGCAGCTACTCTAGCTTTGGCTACGAGCAGTACTTC

J gene: TRBJ2-1
clone size: many
V gene: TRBV6-9
D gene: TRBD2
CDR3 protein: CASTLAGGRYNEQFF
CDR3 DNA: TGTGCCAGTACCTTAGCGGGGGGGAGGTACAATGAGCAGTTCTTC

J gene: TRBJ2-5
clone size: many
V gene: TRBV6-5
D gene: NA
CDR3 protein: CASSYSNLAGTQYF
CDR3 DNA: TGTGCCAGCAGTTACTCTAATTTAGCCGGGACCCAGTACTTC

J gene: TRBJ1-5
clone size: many
V gene: TRBV7-3
D gene: TRBD1
CDR3 protein: CASSLTGDQPQHF
CDR3 DNA: TGTGCCAGCAGCTTGACAGGGGACCAGCCCCAGCATTTT

J gene: TRBJ2-2
clone size: many
V gene: TRBV15
D gene: NA
CDR3 protein: CATSRGGLDTGELFF
CDR3 DNA: TGTGCCACCAGCAGAGGGGGCTTGGACACCGGGGAGCTGTTTTTT

J gene: TRBJ2-3
clone size: NA
V gene: TRBV7-2
D gene: TRBD2
CDR3 protein: CATGGGHRDTQYF
CDR3 DNA: TGTGCCACGGGCGGGGGTCATCGGGATACGCAGTATTTT

J gene: TRBJ2-7
clone size: many
V gene: TRBV19
D gene: TRBD2
CDR3 protein: CASKEKASGYVEQYF
CDR3 DNA: TGTGCCAGTAAGGAGAAGGCTAGCGGGTACGTCGAGCAGTACTTC

J gene: TRBJ2-5
clone size: many
V gene: TRBV5-1
D gene: NA
CDR3 protein: CASSYQGDRETQYF
CDR3 DNA: TGCGCCAGCAGCTACCAGGGAGACAGAGAGACCCAGTACTTC

J gene: TRBJ2-3
clone size: many
V gene: TRBV18
D gene: NA
CDR3 protein: CASSPDGRITDTQYF
CDR3 DNA: TGTGCCAGCTCACCGGACGGACGAATCACAGATACGCAGTATTTT

J gene: TRBJ2-5
clone size: many
V gene: TRBV4-3
D gene: TRBD2
CDR3 protein: CASSSQVGRGAQETQYF
CDR3 DNA: TGCGCCAGCAGCTCCCAAGTTGGGCGGGGGGCCCAAGAGACCCAGTACTTC

J gene: TRBJ2-3
clone size: few
V gene: TRBV2
D gene: NA
CDR3 protein: CASNRVSTDTQYF
CDR3 DNA: TGTGCCAGTAACAGGGTTAGCACAGATACGCAGTATTTT

J gene: TRBJ1-6
clone size: many
V gene: TRBV12-3/TRBV12-4
D gene: NA
CDR3 protein: CASRKRDYYNSPLHF
CDR3 DNA: TGTGCCAGCAGGAAGCGGGACTATTATAATTCACCCCTCCACTTT

J gene: TRBJ1-1
clone size: NA
V gene: TRBV9
D gene: NA
CDR3 protein: CASSVSDGNTEAFF
CDR3 DNA: TGTGCCAGCAGCGTATCAGACGGGAACACTGAAGCTTTCTTT

J gene: TRBJ2-3
clone size: many
V gene: TRBV20-1
D gene: NA
CDR3 protein: CSARDVSADTQYF
CDR3 DNA: TGCAGTGCTAGAGATGTCTCCGCAGATACGCAGTATTTT

J gene: TRBJ1-4
clone size: many
V gene: TRBV6-1
D gene: NA
CDR3 protein: CASSSDTLGEKLFF
CDR3 DNA: TGTGCCAGCAGCTCGGACACCCTTGGAGAAAAACTGTTTTTT

J gene: TRBJ2-3
clone size: many
V gene: TRBV9
D gene: NA
CDR3 protein: CASSVRTAADTQYF
CDR3 DNA: TGTGCCAGCAGCGTGCGGACAGCAGCGGATACGCAGTATTTT

J gene: TRBJ2-7
clone size: few
V gene: TRBV6-2/TRBV6-3
D gene: NA
CDR3 protein: CASSPHEEQYF
CDR3 DNA: TGTGCCAGCAGTCCCCATGAGGAGCAGTACTTC

J gene: TRBJ1-4
clone size: NA
V gene: TRBV9
D gene: NA
CDR3 protein: CASSPPGFEEKLFF
CDR3 DNA: TGTGCCAGCAGCCCCCCGGGATTTGAGGAAAAACTGTTTTTT

J gene: TRBJ2-3
clone size: many
V gene: TRBV20-1
D gene: NA
CDR3 protein: CSAETPSRGDTQYF
CDR3 DNA: TGCAGTGCGGAAACCCCCTCTAGGGGAGATACGCAGTATTTT

J gene: TRBJ2-5
clone size: many
V gene: TRBV7-2
D gene: TRBD1
CDR3 protein: CASSKHDRGETQYF
CDR3 DNA: TGTGCCAGCAGCAAGCACGACAGGGGAGAGACCCAGTACTTC

J gene: TRBJ1-1
clone size: many
V gene: TRBV7-9
D gene: TRBD1
CDR3 protein: CASSPGRDSISPTEAFF
CDR3 DNA: TGTGCCAGCAGCCCCGGCCGGGACAGCATATCCCCCACTGAAGCTTTCTTT

J gene: TRBJ2-1
clone size: NA
V gene: TRBV12-3/TRBV12-4
D gene: TRBD2
CDR3 protein: CASSGRLAGGLDNEQFF
CDR3 DNA: TGTGCCAGCAGTGGGCGACTAGCGGGGGGCCTGGACAATGAGCAGTTCTTC

J gene: TRBJ1-2
clone size: many
V gene: TRBV5-1
D gene: TRBD1
CDR3 protein: CASSEGQGSGYTF
CDR3 DNA: TGCGCCAGCAGCGAGGGACAGGGAAGTGGCTACACCTTC

J gene: TRBJ1-3
clone size: many
V gene: TRBV5-6
D gene: NA
CDR3 protein: CASSLGLNSGNTIYF
CDR3 DNA: TGTGCCAGCAGCTTGGGACTGAACTCTGGAAACACCATATATTTT

J gene: TRBJ1-2
clone size: many
V gene: TRBV5-1
D gene: NA
CDR3 protein: CASSLVAGIEGYTF
CDR3 DNA: TGCGCCAGCAGCTTGGTCGCAGGGATCGAGGGCTACACCTTC

J gene: TRBJ2-5
clone size: NA
V gene: TRBV28
D gene: NA
CDR3 protein: CASRRKRETQYF
CDR3 DNA: TGTGCCAGCAGGCGGAAGCGGGAGACCCAGTACTTC

J gene: TRBJ2-5
clone size: many
V gene: TRBV11-2
D gene: TRBD2
CDR3 protein: CASSEYGTRRETQYF
CDR3 DNA: TGTGCCAGCAGCGAGTACGGGACTAGGAGAGAGACCCAGTACTTC

J gene: TRBJ1-5
clone size: many
V gene: TRBV7-8
D gene: TRBD1
CDR3 protein: CASSPRDRSGYSNQPQHF
CDR3 DNA: TGTGCCAGCAGCCCCAGGGACAGGAGTGGATATAGCAATCAGCCCCAGCATTTT

J gene: TRBJ1-5
clone size: many
V gene: TRBV7-9
D gene: NA
CDR3 protein: CASSLEGWPNQPQHF
CDR3 DNA: TGTGCCAGCAGCTTAGAGGGTTGGCCGAATCAGCCCCAGCATTTT

J gene: TRBJ1-5
clone size: few
V gene: TRBV6-5
D gene: TRBD1
CDR3 protein: CASSYRQGVQPQHF
CDR3 DNA: TGTGCCAGCAGTTACCGACAGGGGGTTCAGCCCCAGCATTTT

J gene: TRBJ2-2
clone size: few
V gene: TRBV4-2
D gene: TRBD1
CDR3 protein: CASSYTGGRNTGELFF
CDR3 DNA: TGTGCCAGCAGCTATACAGGGGGACGGAACACCGGGGAGCTGTTTTTT